Listed below are T cell receptor beta chains from one sample, sequenced in a study of T cell changes during pregnancy in multiple sclerosis. Measured with immunoSEQ multiplex PCR; TCRdb has only the in-frame clones, and not every one. The table records more than 25,000 clones, about nine tenths of them present only once. Sequencing used CD8+ T cells from peripheral blood mononuclear cells, obtained in the second trimester of pregnancy. Receptor source: a female donor in good health, enrolled as a control in a pregnancy study. CDR3s leave out the opening cysteine and the closing phenylalanine or tryptophan. A D gene is named only where the DNA matches it firmly. Clone size is stated in some rows and not others, as once, few, many or a class when expanded.

V gene	clone size	D gene	CDR3 length	J gene	CDR3 protein
TRBV9	.	TRBD1	13	TRBJ1-2	ASSVDDRGLYGYT
TRBV9	once	TRBD2	17	TRBJ2-7	ASSVGVPLAGDRAYEQY
TRBV27	once	.	10	TRBJ2-5	ASRRQGETQY
TRBV19	.	TRBD1	13	TRBJ2-1	ASSIGTGTYNEQF
TRBV7-2	.	.	13	TRBJ2-5	ASSPDWGVQETQY
TRBV5-4	.	.	13	TRBJ2-3	ASSPSGVGTDTQY
TRBV7-3	.	.	9	TRBJ2-5	ASSPSETQY
TRBV7-8	.	TRBD1	15	TRBJ2-7	ASSPLLTGVFVYEQY
TRBV19	.	TRBD1	14	TRBJ2-7	ASSPGTGLPIYEQY
TRBV6-6	.	.	12	TRBJ1-2	ASSPDSSVYGYT
TRBV5-1	.	.	12	TRBJ1-1	ASSLGAGNTEAF
TRBV7-8	.	.	14	TRBJ2-7	ASSLGDAGAPYEQY
TRBV6-6	once	TRBD2	14	TRBJ2-7	ASSSHRTSQSYEQY
TRBV25-1	once	.	13	TRBJ1-2	ASSVGTGLKYGYT
TRBV7-2	.	TRBD1	13	TRBJ1-2	ASSPGTGLWYGYT
TRBV6-4	few	TRBD1	12	TRBJ2-3	ASSDGTGADTQY
TRBV27	few	.	12	TRBJ1-1	ASSLAGQLTEAF